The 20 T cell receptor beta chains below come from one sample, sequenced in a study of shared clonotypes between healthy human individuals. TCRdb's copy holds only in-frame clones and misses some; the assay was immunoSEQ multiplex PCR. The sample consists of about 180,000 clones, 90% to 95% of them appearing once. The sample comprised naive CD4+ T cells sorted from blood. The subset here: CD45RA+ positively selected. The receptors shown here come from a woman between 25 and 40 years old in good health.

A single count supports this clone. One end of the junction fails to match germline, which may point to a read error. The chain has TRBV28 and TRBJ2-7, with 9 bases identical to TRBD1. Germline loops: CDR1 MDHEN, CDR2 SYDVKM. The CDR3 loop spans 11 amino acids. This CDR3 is CASSSNRGLDF. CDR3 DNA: TGTGCCAGCAGTTCGAACAGGGGGCTGGACTTC.

CDR3: CASSLSNRWDTEAFF. The CDR3, as DNA: TGTGCCAGCAGTTTATCGAATCGTTGGGACACTGAAGCTTTCTTT. The chain joins TRBV28 to TRBJ1-1; D is unclear. The CDR3 length is 15 residues. Trimming pared 1 base from V and 3 bases from J, leaving 12 bases between. Germline V gene lookup returns CDR1 MDHEN and CDR2 SYDVKM.

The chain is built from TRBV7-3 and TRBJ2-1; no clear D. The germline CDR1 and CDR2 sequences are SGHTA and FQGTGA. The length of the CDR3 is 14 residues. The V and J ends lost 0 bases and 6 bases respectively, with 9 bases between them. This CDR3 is CASSLTLASNEQFF. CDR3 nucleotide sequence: TGTGCCAGCAGCTTAACGTTGGCTAGCAATGAGCAGTTCTTC.

The CDR3 reads CASAPGSGNQPQHF. The CDR3 nucleotides are TGTGCCAGCGCCCCCGGCTCGGGCAATCAGCCCCAGCATTTT. This chain uses TRBV28 with TRBJ1-5; D is undetermined. The germline V gene has CDR1 MDHEN and CDR2 SYDVKM. The V and J ends lost 8 bases and 2 bases respectively, with 13 bases between them. This CDR3 has 14 amino acids.

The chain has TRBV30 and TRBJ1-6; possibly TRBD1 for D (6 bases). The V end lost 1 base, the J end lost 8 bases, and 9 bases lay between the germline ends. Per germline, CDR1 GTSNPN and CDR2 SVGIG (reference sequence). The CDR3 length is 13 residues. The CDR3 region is CAWSEQGYSPLHF. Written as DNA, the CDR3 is TGTGCCTGGAGTGAACAGGGATATTCACCCCTCCACTTT. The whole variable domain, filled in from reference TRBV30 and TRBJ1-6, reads SQTIHQWPATLVQPVGSPLSLECTVEGTSNPNLYWYRQAAGRGLQLLFYSVGIGQISSEVPQNLSASRPQDRQFILSSKKLLLSDSGFYLCAWSEQGYSPLHFGNGTRLTVT.

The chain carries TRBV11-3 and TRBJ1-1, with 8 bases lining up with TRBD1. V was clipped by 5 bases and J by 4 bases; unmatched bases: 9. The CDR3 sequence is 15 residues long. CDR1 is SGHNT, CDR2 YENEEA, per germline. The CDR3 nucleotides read TGTGCCAGCAGCGCCCGGACAGGGATGAGCACTGAAGCTTTCTTT. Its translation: CASSARTGMSTEAFF.

The chain's CDR3 is CASSGSREGEQYF. In nucleotides, the CDR3 is TGTGCCAGCTCAGGCTCCCGGGAGGGAGAGCAGTACTTC. The gene calls are TRBV18 and TRBJ2-5; 8 bases match TRBD2. The J segment lost 11 bases and the V segment lost 5 bases, leaving 10 bases of the junction unmatched. The CDR3 totals 13 residues. Germline V gene sequence: CDR1 KGHSH, CDR2 LQKENI. Based on the CDR3 plus reference TRBV18 and TRBJ2-5, the full variable domain is NAGVMQNPRHLVRRRGQEARLRCSPMKGHSHVYWYRQLPEEGLKFMVYLQKENIIDESGMPKERFSAEFPKEGPSILRIQQVVRGDSAAYFCASSGSREGEQYFGPGTRLLVL.

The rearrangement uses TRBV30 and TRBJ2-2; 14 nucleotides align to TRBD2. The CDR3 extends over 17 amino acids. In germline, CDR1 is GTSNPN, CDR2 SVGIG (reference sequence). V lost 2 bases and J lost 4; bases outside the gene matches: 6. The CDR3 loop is CAWSMGTSGSGTGELFF. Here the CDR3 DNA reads TGTGCCTGGAGTATGGGGACTAGCGGGAGTGGCACCGGGGAGCTGTTTTTT.

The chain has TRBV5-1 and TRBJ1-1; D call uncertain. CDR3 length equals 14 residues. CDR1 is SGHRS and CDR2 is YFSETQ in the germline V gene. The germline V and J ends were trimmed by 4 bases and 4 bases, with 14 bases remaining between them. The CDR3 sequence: CASSPDWSGTEAFF. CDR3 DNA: TGCGCCAGCAGCCCGGACTGGTCGGGCACTGAAGCTTTCTTT.

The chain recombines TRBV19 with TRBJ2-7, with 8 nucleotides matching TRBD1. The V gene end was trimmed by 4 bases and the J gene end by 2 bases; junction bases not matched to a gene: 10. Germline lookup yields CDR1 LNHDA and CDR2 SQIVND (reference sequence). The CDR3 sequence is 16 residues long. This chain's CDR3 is CASSTLYRGKTYEQYF. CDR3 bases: TGTGCCAGTAGTACCCTCTACAGGGGGAAAACCTACGAGCAGTACTTC.

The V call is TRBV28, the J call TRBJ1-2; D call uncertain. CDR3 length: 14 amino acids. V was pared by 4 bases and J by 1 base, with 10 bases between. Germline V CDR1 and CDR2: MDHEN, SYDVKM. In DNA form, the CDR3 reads TGTGCCAGCAGTTCGCCAGGTCATAACTATGGCTACACCTTC. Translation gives CASSSPGHNYGYTF.

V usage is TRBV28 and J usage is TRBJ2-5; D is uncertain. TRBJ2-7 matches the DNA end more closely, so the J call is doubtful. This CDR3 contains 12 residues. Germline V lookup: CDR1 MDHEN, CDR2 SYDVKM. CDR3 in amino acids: CASSLPRYEQYF. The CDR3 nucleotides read TGTGCCAGCAGTTTGCCAAGGTACGAGCAGTACTTC.

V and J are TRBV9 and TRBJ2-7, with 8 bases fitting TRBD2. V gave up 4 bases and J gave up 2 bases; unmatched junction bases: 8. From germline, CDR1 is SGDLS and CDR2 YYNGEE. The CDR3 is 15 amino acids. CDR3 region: CASSQEGSGTYEQYF. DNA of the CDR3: TGTGCCAGCAGCCAAGAAGGTAGCGGGACCTACGAGCAGTACTTC. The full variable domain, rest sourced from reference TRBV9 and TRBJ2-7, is DSGVTQTPKHLITATGQRVTLRCSPRSGDLSVYWYQQSLDQGLQFLIQYYNGEERAKGNILERFSAQQFPDLHSELNLSSLELGDSALYFCASSQEGSGTYEQYFGPGTRLTVT.

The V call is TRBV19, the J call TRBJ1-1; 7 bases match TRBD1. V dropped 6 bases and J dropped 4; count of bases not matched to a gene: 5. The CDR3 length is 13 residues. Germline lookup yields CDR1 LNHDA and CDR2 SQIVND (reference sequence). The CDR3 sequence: CASRLTGPTEAFF. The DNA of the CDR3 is TGTGCCAGTAGATTGACAGGGCCCACTGAAGCTTTCTTT.

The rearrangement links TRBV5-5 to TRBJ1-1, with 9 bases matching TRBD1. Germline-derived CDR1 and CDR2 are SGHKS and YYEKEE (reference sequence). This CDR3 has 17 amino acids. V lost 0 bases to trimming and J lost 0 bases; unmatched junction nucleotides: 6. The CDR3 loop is CASSLAGTGYLNTEAFF. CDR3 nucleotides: TGTGCCAGCAGCTTGGCCGGGACAGGGTATTTGAACACTGAAGCTTTCTTT.

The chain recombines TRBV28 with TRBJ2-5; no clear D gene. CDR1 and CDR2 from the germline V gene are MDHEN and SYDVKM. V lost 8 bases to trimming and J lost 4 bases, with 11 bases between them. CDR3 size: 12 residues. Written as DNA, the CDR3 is TGTGCCAGCGGACCTCAGTTAGAGACCCAGTACTTC. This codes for CASGPQLETQYF.

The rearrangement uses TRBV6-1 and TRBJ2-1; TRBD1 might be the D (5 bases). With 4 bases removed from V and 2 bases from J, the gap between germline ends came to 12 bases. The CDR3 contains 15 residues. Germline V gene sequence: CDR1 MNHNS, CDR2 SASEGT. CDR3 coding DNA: TGTGCCAGCAGTGCCCAGGGTCGGGCCTACAATGAGCAGTTCTTC. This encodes CASSAQGRAYNEQFF.

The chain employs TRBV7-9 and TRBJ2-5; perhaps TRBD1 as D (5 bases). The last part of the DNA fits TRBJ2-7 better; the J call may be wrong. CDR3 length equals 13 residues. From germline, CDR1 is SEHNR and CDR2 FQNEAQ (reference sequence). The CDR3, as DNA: TGTGCCAGCAGCTTAAATTCCGACAGCGAGCAGTACTTC. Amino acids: CASSLNSDSEQYF.

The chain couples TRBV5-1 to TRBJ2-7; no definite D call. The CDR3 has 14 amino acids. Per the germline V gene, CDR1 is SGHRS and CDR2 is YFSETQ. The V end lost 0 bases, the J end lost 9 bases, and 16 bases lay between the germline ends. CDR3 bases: TGCGCCAGCAGCTTGGCCCCCGGTGGGCACCTGCAGTACTTC. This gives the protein CASSLAPGGHLQYF.

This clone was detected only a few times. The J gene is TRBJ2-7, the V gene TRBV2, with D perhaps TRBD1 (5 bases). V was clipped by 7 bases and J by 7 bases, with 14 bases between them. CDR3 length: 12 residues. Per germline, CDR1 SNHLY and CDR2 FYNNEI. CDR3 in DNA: TGTGCCAGCACCACAGGCCCCCGGGAGCAGTACTTC. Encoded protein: CASTTGPREQYF.